This T cell receptor beta chain stems from a study of spatial heterogeneity in lung cancer. Overall study context: Raw sequencing reads included, on average, more than 9.5 appearances of each unique TCR and UMI combination.

Trimming removed 1 base from V and 5 bases from J, with 6 bases in between. CDR3 length: 12 amino acids. Germline CDR1 SGHRS, CDR2 YFSETQ. Indicated time point: sample taken at primary tumor resection. Unsorted whole RNA samples from tumor, nontumor lung or frozen PBMC were sequenced. The 60 to 90 donors had untreated early-stage non-small cell lung cancer. In this sample, this clonotype turned up many times. Antigen specificity is unknown. General observations from the study: At resection, ubiquitous expanded tumor TCRs appeared in blood more than at follow-up.

Unique molecular identifiers tagged every individual TCR cDNA molecule. Via MiXCR, TCRdb re-called the 5' RACE reads, giving one row per CDR3 protein. Of 10,000 to 12,000 distinct CDR3 sequences listed, 8.6% are singletons. This receptor was taken from a male donor with early-stage non-small cell lung cancer. The chain joins TRBV5-1 to TRBJ2-5; D gene uncertain. The sample in question was PBMCs, obtained at surgery. DNA for the CDR3: TGCGCCAGCAGCTTGCTCGGGGAGACCCAGTACTTC. This sequence encodes CASSLLGETQYF.